What follows are 4 T cell receptor beta chains derived from one specimen sequenced in a study of blood T cell repertoires in COVID-19. The assay was immunoSEQ multiplex PCR, and TCRdb's table has in-frame clones only and misses some. The sample yields roughly 18,000 clones, 85% to 90% seen once. Input material: peripheral blood. The receptor source for this set is a man aged 70 or older with acute or convalescent COVID-19.

V gene TRBV6-4 combines with J gene TRBJ2-2, with a possible D match to TRBD2 (5 bases). The CDR3 totals 13 residues. Germline V gene data show CDR1 as MRHNA and CDR2 as SNTAGT. V gave up 2 bases and J gave up 7 bases, with 8 bases separating them. DNA of the CDR3: TGTGCCAGCAGTGACGAGGGTGGCGGGGAGCTGTTTTTT. Its translation: CASSDEGGGELFF.

J is TRBJ1-2 and V is TRBV18; D gene unclear. Trimming pared 4 bases from V and 3 bases from J, leaving 21 bases between. This CDR3 has 17 amino acids. CDR1 is KGHSH and CDR2 is LQKENI in the germline V gene. CDR3 region: CASSHTLGESLDYGYTF. The CDR3, as DNA: TGTGCCAGCTCACACACTCTCGGGGAAAGCCTAGACTATGGCTACACCTTC.

CDR3 bases: TGTGCCAGCAGTTTCGGAGGGGTGGACACCATATATTTT. Protein: CASSFGGVDTIYF. The chain has TRBV28 and TRBJ1-3; D may be TRBD1 (5 bases). V lost 3 bases and J 8 bases, leaving 11 bases between the germline ends. CDR3 length: 13 amino acids. The germline V gene has CDR1 MDHEN and CDR2 SYDVKM. The full variable domain, with the rest looked up from reference TRBV28 and TRBJ1-3, is DVKVTQSSRYLVKRTGEKVFLECVQDMDHENMFWYRQDPGLGLRLIYFSYDVKMKEKGDIPEGYSVSREKKERFSLILESASTNQTSMYLCASSFGGVDTIYFGEGSWLTVV.

The V call is TRBV3-1 (or the pseudogene TRBV3-2), the J call TRBJ1-6; D call uncertain. V lost 0 bases, J lost 14 bases, and 11 bases lay in between. CDR3 length: 13 residues. Germline V CDR1 and CDR2: LGHDT, YNNKEL (reference sequence). Here the CDR3 DNA reads TGTGCCAGCAGCCAAGAAACGGGTCTCACCCTCCACTTT. It codes for CASSQETGLTLHF.